Presented here are 21 T cell receptor beta chains from one specimen sequenced in a study of cytomegalovirus exposure and HLA in healthy donors (dated by TCRdb to about 2017). Library generation was performed with the immunoSEQ multiplex PCR assay. For the multiplex PCR, a mixture combining 60 forward primers for TCR Vbeta segments and 13 reverse primers for TCR Jbeta segments was used. Sourced from immuneACCESS, this table was stored by TCRdb with only in-frame sequences that have V and J called. A share of the clones is absent; for the studies checked, an unresolved V gene accounts for under half, and the remainder has no known explanation. The sample table shows 85,000 to 95,000 clones, and 70% to 80% are seen once. About a fifth of the sample rests with the top ten. Sequencing was performed on PBMCs. These TCRs come from a man aged 30 to 45 in good health and CMV-seropositive.

This chain connects TRBV18 to TRBJ2-3, with D perhaps matching TRBD2 (6 bases). Trimming removed 3 bases from V and 5 bases from J, with 15 bases in between. CDR1 is KGHSH, CDR2 LQKENI, per germline. The CDR3 has 15 amino acids. The CDR3 loop reads CASSPRIQGGDTQYF. As DNA, the CDR3 is TGTGCCAGCTCACCTCGGATCCAGGGAGGAGATACGCAGTATTTT.

The chain uses TRBV9 and TRBJ2-2, with TRBD1 matching 9 bases. Germline loops: CDR1 SGDLS, CDR2 YYNGEE. Losses at the gene ends were 4 bases for V and 7 bases for J; bases not matched to a gene: 8. The CDR3 covers 15 residues. This CDR3 reads CASSTRQGGNGELFF. Here the CDR3 DNA reads TGTGCCAGCAGCACACGACAGGGGGGGAACGGGGAGCTGTTTTTT.

The chain uses TRBV18 and TRBJ2-1; 11 bases map to TRBD2. The V segment lost 2 bases and the J segment 8 bases; nucleotides outside the gene matches: 8. Germline V CDR1 and CDR2: KGHSH, LQKENI. The CDR3 totals 16 residues. Here the CDR3 reads CASSPILAGGGDEQFF. The CDR3 coding sequence is TGTGCCAGCTCACCAATCCTAGCGGGAGGCGGCGATGAGCAGTTCTTC.

The chain uses TRBV9 and TRBJ2-5; D remains ambiguous. Per germline, CDR1 SGDLS and CDR2 YYNGEE. The V and J ends lost 3 bases and 1 base respectively, with 7 bases between them. There are 13 residues in the CDR3. CDR3 bases: TGTGCCAGCAGCGAGGCGGCCCAAGAGACCCAGTACTTC. Its protein product is CASSEAAQETQYF.

The chain links TRBV30 to TRBJ2-3; TRBD2 aligns across 15 bases. Losses at the gene ends were 2 bases for V and 3 bases for J; bases not matched to a gene: 6. Germline V gene sequence: CDR1 GTSNPN, CDR2 SVGIG (reference sequence). The CDR3 totals 17 residues. CDR3 nucleotide sequence: TGTGCCTGGAGTCGAGGGACTAGCGGGAGGAGGACAGATACGCAGTATTTT. Amino acids: CAWSRGTSGRRTDTQYF.

The J gene is TRBJ2-1, the V gene TRBV29-1; 7 bases match TRBD1. Germline V gene sequence: CDR1 SQVTM, CDR2 ANQGSEA. The ends lost 1 base at V and 9 bases at J; junction bases unmatched: 15. This CDR3 is built from 16 residues. CDR3: CSVEGVGARAGGEQFF. CDR3 in DNA: TGCAGCGTTGAAGGAGTTGGGGCCAGGGCAGGGGGTGAGCAGTTCTTC.

The genes are TRBV6-6 and TRBJ2-1, with 11 bases matching TRBD2. The V gene's germline CDR1 is MNHNY and CDR2 SVGAGI (reference sequence). This CDR3 region has 15 residues. V shed 5 bases and J 6 bases; nucleotides not matched to a gene: 6. For the CDR3, the DNA is TGTGCCAGCAGTACGCCCGGGACTAGCGGCAATGAGCAGTTCTTC. Translating gives CASSTPGTSGNEQFF.

The rearrangement links TRBV5-1 to TRBJ2-1; 7 bases fit TRBD2. V shed 4 bases and J 6 bases; nucleotides not matched to a gene: 10. Germline V gives CDR1 SGHRS, CDR2 YFSETQ. The CDR3 runs 15 residues. The CDR3 coding sequence is TGCGCCAGCAGCCTCCTAGCGGCGGGGGTCAATGAGCAGTTCTTC. Protein: CASSLLAAGVNEQFF. The complete variable domain, with remaining parts taken from reference TRBV5-1 and TRBJ2-1, reads KAGVTQTPRYLIKTRGQQVTLSCSPISGHRSVSWYQQTPGQGLQFLFEYFSETQRNKGNFPGRFSGRQFSNSRSEMNVSTLELGDSALYLCASSLLAAGVNEQFFGPGTRLTVL.

V is TRBV19 and J is TRBJ2-5, with 7 bases lining up with TRBD1. V was pared by 1 base and J by 2 bases, with 1 base of the junction left unmatched. The germline gives CDR1 LNHDA, CDR2 SQIVND (reference sequence). This CDR3 comprises 14 residues. The CDR3 DNA sequence: TGTGCCAGTAGTATAGGGACAGGTCAAGAGACCCAGTACTTC. Amino acids: CASSIGTGQETQYF.

The rearrangement joins TRBV28 to TRBJ2-3, with D possibly TRBD2 on 6 matching bases. The CDR3 consists of 15 residues. Trimming cost V 5 bases and J 2 bases, with 14 bases left between them. The V gene's germline CDR1 is MDHEN and CDR2 SYDVKM. CDR3 residues: CASSRPKRVTDTQYF. The CDR3 DNA reads as TGTGCCAGCAGTCGGCCTAAGCGGGTCACAGATACGCAGTATTTT.

The chain is built from TRBV7-8 and TRBJ1-2; the match to TRBD1 covers 11 bases. V was pared by 5 bases and J by 7 bases, with 6 bases of the junction left unmatched. The CDR3 spans 14 residues. CDR1 SGHVS and CDR2 FQNEAQ come from the germline V gene. CDR3 nucleotides: TGTGCCAGCAGCCCGGGACAGGGGGTCGCTGGCTACACCTTC. It codes for CASSPGQGVAGYTF.

The CDR3 nucleotides read TGTGCCAGCAGCGGAGAGCAGGGGTTTTATAGCAATCAGCCCCAGCATTTT. It translates to CASSGEQGFYSNQPQHF. This chain uses TRBV9 with TRBJ1-5; D might be TRBD1 (6 bases). The CDR3 consists of 17 residues. V was cut by 3 bases and J by 0 bases, with 16 bases left in between. Germline V gene lookup returns CDR1 SGDLS and CDR2 YYNGEE.

This chain connects TRBV7-2 to TRBJ1-2, with D perhaps TRBD1 (5 bases). The CDR3 has 15 amino acids. CDR1 and CDR2 (germline): SGHTA, FQGNSA. Trimming shortened V by 2 bases and J by 7 bases, and 17 bases separated the two germline ends. CDR3: CASSLSFMQGVGYTF. The CDR3 DNA reads as TGTGCCAGCAGCTTAAGTTTTATGCAAGGGGTTGGCTACACCTTC.

J is TRBJ2-3 and V is TRBV28, with D perhaps matching TRBD2 (5 bases). This CDR3 is built from 17 residues. V was cut by 6 bases and J by 5 bases, with 24 bases left in between. Per germline, CDR1 MDHEN and CDR2 SYDVKM. The CDR3 reads CASSRPPDLRRQDTQYF. For the CDR3, the DNA is TGTGCCAGCAGCCGCCCCCCGGACCTAAGGAGGCAAGATACGCAGTATTTT.

V is TRBV18 and J is TRBJ2-3; 11 bases agree with TRBD1. The CDR3 is 14 residues long. J gave up 4 bases and V 4 bases, and 1 base lay outside the gene matches. Germline assignment: CDR1 KGHSH and CDR2 LQKENI. The CDR3 sequence: CASSRGQGADTQYF. The CDR3 DNA follows: TGTGCCAGCTCACGGGGACAGGGGGCAGATACGCAGTATTTT.

The chain is built from TRBV6-5 and TRBJ2-7; weak D call: TRBD1 (6 bases). This CDR3 has 14 amino acids. Deletions cut 6 bases from V and 5 bases from J, with 17 bases between. CDR1 is MNHEY, CDR2 SVGAGI, per germline. DNA of the CDR3: TGTGCCAGCAGCAGTACAGGGATGTGGAACGAGCAGTACTTC. This sequence encodes CASSSTGMWNEQYF.

This clone was detected ten times or more. The chain joins TRBV29-1 to TRBJ1-1; possible D gene TRBD1, 6 bases. Trimming shortened V by 6 bases and J by 4 bases, and 18 bases separated the two germline ends. Germline CDR1 and CDR2: SQVTM and ANQGSEA. The length of the CDR3 is 14 residues. Here the CDR3 DNA reads TGCAGCGTCGCGGTAACCACAGGGCCCACTGAAGCTTTCTTT. Translating it yields CSVAVTTGPTEAFF.

The chain links TRBV19 to TRBJ1-2, with TRBD1 identical over 9 bases. V was pared by 5 bases and J by 3 bases, with 7 bases of the junction left unmatched. CDR3 length: 15 amino acids. Germline CDR1 LNHDA, CDR2 SQIVND (reference sequence). CDR3 nucleotide sequence: TGTGCCAGTAGTGTCGACAGGGGGATGGACTATGGCTACACCTTC. Translation gives CASSVDRGMDYGYTF.

This clone was seen a handful of times. The chain uses TRBV5-4 and TRBJ1-1, with D possibly matching TRBD1 (6 bases). This CDR3 has 14 amino acids. The V gene's germline CDR1 is SGHNT and CDR2 YYREEE (reference sequence). V lost 4 bases and J lost 5, with 15 bases in between. Here the CDR3 reads CASSRWGGRTEAFF. The CDR3, as DNA: TGTGCCAGCAGCCGGTGGGGGGGGCGGACTGAAGCTTTCTTT.

The rearrangement joins TRBV7-8 to TRBJ1-1; tentative D call: TRBD1 (5 bases). Germline V gene data show CDR1 as SGHVS and CDR2 as FQNEAQ. The CDR3 has 13 residues. The V gene lost 6 bases and the J gene lost 1 base, with 9 bases spanning the gap. This CDR3 reads CASSSDRNTEAFF. The DNA of the CDR3 is TGTGCCAGCAGTTCCGACAGGAACACTGAAGCTTTCTTT. The entire variable domain, with the rest obtained from reference TRBV7-8 and TRBJ1-1, is as follows: GAGVSQSPRYKVAKRGQDVALRCDPISGHVSLFWYQQALGQGPEFLTYFQNEAQLDKSGLPSDRFFAERPEGSVSTLKIQRTQQEDSAVYLCASSSDRNTEAFFGQGTRLTVV.

A few counts support this clone. The rearrangement uses TRBV19 and TRBJ1-1; no clear D gene. From germline, CDR1 is LNHDA and CDR2 SQIVND (reference sequence). The V end lost 10 bases, the J end lost 1 base, and 13 bases lay between the germline ends. This CDR3 has 13 residues. The DNA of the CDR3 is TGTGCCACTTCAATCCAGGCGAACACTGAAGCTTTCTTT. Protein: CATSIQANTEAFF.